Following are 19 T cell receptor beta chains from one sample sequenced in a study of blood T cells in healthy people across ages. Alongside a J-beta primer mix, a sample-barcoded 5' primer served in a second PCR lasting about 7 to 12 cycles. TCRdb reprocessed the 5' RACE reads via MiXCR and lists one record per CDR3 protein. In the table there are hundreds of thousands of distinct CDR3 sequences, approximately 59% of which are singletons. The specimen sequenced was blood. These receptors were taken from a man in his sixties in good health.

The chain has TRBV6-2 or TRBV6-3 and TRBJ2-1; 9 positions match TRBD2. The CDR3 contains 16 residues. Germline values: CDR1 MNHEY, CDR2 SVGEGT. The V gene end was trimmed by 5 bases and the J gene end by 6 bases; junction bases not matched to a gene: 11. The CDR3 region has the DNA TGTGCCAGCAGTCCCCGGGATAGCGGGGGTCCCAATGAGCAGTTCTTC. Translated: CASSPRDSGGPNEQFF.

This clonotype turned up a few times. The chain combines TRBV28 with TRBJ1-2; no reliable D call. CDR3 length: 11 residues. Trimming cost V 8 bases and J 5 bases, with 9 bases left between them. Per the germline V gene, CDR1 is MDHEN and CDR2 is SYDVKM. The CDR3 reads CASHDLYGYTF. The CDR3, as DNA: TGTGCCAGCCACGACCTTTATGGCTACACCTTC.

This clonotype was recorded once. This rearrangement joins TRBV14 to TRBJ1-5; 9 bases map to TRBD1. Trimming removed 1 base from V and 4 bases from J; junction bases left unmatched: 8. CDR1 and CDR2 (germline): SGHDN, FVKESK. The CDR3 loop spans 17 amino acids. DNA of the CDR3: TGTGCCAGCAGCCAAGGGAGACGGACAGGGGTAAATCAGCCCCAGCATTTT. Translated, it gives CASSQGRRTGVNQPQHF.

The chain is built from TRBV28 and TRBJ2-4; D remains ambiguous. Per the germline V gene, CDR1 is MDHEN and CDR2 is SYDVKM. The CDR3 contains 16 residues. The V gene lost 5 bases and the J gene lost 2 bases, with 16 bases spanning the gap. The CDR3 coding sequence is TGTGCCAGCAGTAAAGACGGCGATCACTCCAAAAACATTCAGTACTTC. It yields the protein CASSKDGDHSKNIQYF.

The chain carries TRBV28 and TRBJ1-5; 9 bases align to TRBD1. Looked up from germline, CDR1 is MDHEN and CDR2 is SYDVKM. Unmatched junction bases numbered 6, after V lost 6 bases and J lost 9 bases. The CDR3 length is 13 residues. CDR3 coding DNA: TGTGCCAGCAGCGGGACAGGGCCGCGGCCCCAGCATTTT. Translated, it gives CASSGTGPRPQHF.

The chain couples TRBV12-3 or TRBV12-4 to TRBJ1-2, with 9 bases identical to TRBD1. The CDR3 has 14 residues. Trimming took 5 bases from V and 4 from J; bases not matched to a gene: 5. CDR3 DNA: TGTGCCAGCAGTCCAAGGACAGGGGCCTATGGCTACACCTTC. This encodes CASSPRTGAYGYTF.

This clonotype came up a few times. The CDR3 DNA reads as TGTGCCAGCAGCCGGGGGTCGACAGGGGAACCCTACGAGCAGTACTTC. This sequence encodes CASSRGSTGEPYEQYF. The chain carries TRBV3-1 and TRBJ2-7, with TRBD1 identical over 8 bases. Germline V gene lookup returns CDR1 LGHDT and CDR2 YNNKEL (reference sequence). CDR3 length equals 16 residues. V dropped 4 bases and J dropped 2; count of bases not matched to a gene: 10.

The rearrangement uses TRBV12-3 or TRBV12-4 and TRBJ1-1; D may be TRBD1 (5 bases). The V and J ends lost 2 bases and 3 bases respectively, with 10 bases between them. The CDR3 has 14 amino acids. DNA for the CDR3: TGTGCCAGCAGTTTAATGGGGGGGGACACTGAAGCTTTCTTT. Protein sequence: CASSLMGGDTEAFF.

This clonotype was detected only a few times. The chain couples TRBV9 to TRBJ1-2; 9 bases agree with TRBD1. CDR3 length: 14 residues. J lost 4 bases, V lost 3 bases, and 4 bases had no gene match. Germline CDR1 is SGDLS and CDR2 is YYNGEE. The CDR3 spells CASSATGGGYGYTF. CDR3 DNA: TGTGCCAGCAGCGCCACAGGGGGCGGCTATGGCTACACCTTC.

The CDR3 DNA sequence: TGTGCCAGCAGCTTATCCCCGGACACCACCCAAGAGACCCAGTACTTC. Protein sequence: CASSLSPDTTQETQYF. The V and J genes are TRBV11-2 and TRBJ2-5; D possibly corresponds to TRBD1 (5 bases). V lost 2 bases, J lost 1 base, and 14 bases lay in between. CDR1 and CDR2 from the germline V gene are SGHAT and FQNNGV. The CDR3 runs 16 residues.

The chain joins TRBV5-5 to TRBJ2-7; 9 bases align to TRBD1. The V gene's germline CDR1 is SGHKS and CDR2 YYEKEE (reference sequence). The CDR3 runs 15 residues. J was trimmed by 3 bases and V by 0 bases; bases with no gene match: 4. DNA for the CDR3: TGTGCCAGCAGCTTGGCGGGGACAGGGAACTACGAGCAGTACTTC. It is translated as CASSLAGTGNYEQYF.

The chain carries TRBV4-2 and TRBJ2-7, with unresolved D. The CDR3 runs 15 residues. The V end lost 1 base, the J end lost 3 bases, and 13 bases lay between the germline ends. The germline V gene has CDR1 LGHNA and CDR2 YNFKEQ. DNA for the CDR3: TGTGCCAGCAGCCAAGGTCATAACCCAGACTACGAGCAGTACTTC. This gives the protein CASSQGHNPDYEQYF.

The V and J genes are TRBV14 and TRBJ1-6; 11 bases align to TRBD1. This CDR3 is built from 15 residues. Germline assignment: CDR1 SGHDN and CDR2 FVKESK. The junction had 5 bases not matched to a gene; V was cut back by 3 bases and J by 10 bases. CDR3: CASSQGQGVGSPLHF. Here the CDR3 DNA reads TGTGCCAGCAGCCAGGGACAGGGGGTAGGATCACCCCTCCACTTT.

The rearrangement links TRBV6-5 to TRBJ2-2; TRBD1 aligns across 7 bases. V was pared by 5 bases and J by 4 bases, with 10 bases of the junction left unmatched. This CDR3 has 16 residues. Germline V gene lookup returns CDR1 MNHEY and CDR2 SVGAGI. CDR3 residues: CASSRRQGRGTGELFF. DNA of the CDR3: TGTGCCAGCAGTCGCCGACAGGGTCGGGGCACCGGGGAGCTGTTTTTT.

The chain uses TRBV18 and TRBJ2-1; TRBD1 aligns across 7 bases. Germline lookup yields CDR1 KGHSH and CDR2 LQKENI. The J segment lost 13 bases and the V segment lost 4 bases, leaving 13 bases of the junction unmatched. The CDR3 has 14 amino acids. CDR3 DNA: TGTGCCAGCTCACTAGACAGGGACCAAGAGACCCAGTTCTTC. Protein: CASSLDRDQETQFF.

V gene TRBV11-3 combines with J gene TRBJ2-5; 9 bases are a match to TRBD1. Trimming cost V 5 bases and J 7 bases; bases outside gene matches: 8. The CDR3 totals 14 residues. CDR1 and CDR2 (germline): SGHNT, YENEEA. The CDR3 spells CASSPRTGEGTQYF. CDR3 DNA sequence: TGTGCCAGCAGCCCCCGGACAGGGGAAGGGACCCAGTACTTC. Variable domain in full (rest from reference TRBV11-3 and TRBJ2-5): EAGVVQSPRYKIIEKKQPVAFWCNPISGHNTLYWYLQNLGQGPELLIRYENEEAVDDSQLPKDRFSAERLKGVDSTLKIQPAELGDSAVYLCASSPRTGEGTQYFGPGTRLLVL.

DNA for the CDR3: TGTGCCAGCAGCTTATATCAGGTTAACACTGAAGCTTTCTTT. Translating it yields CASSLYQVNTEAFF. This chain joins TRBV7-2 and TRBJ1-1; no clear D gene. There are 14 residues in the CDR3. V was shortened by 2 bases and J by 2 bases, with 9 bases between the two germline ends. In germline, CDR1 is SGHTA, CDR2 FQGNSA.

J is TRBJ1-5 and V is TRBV27; D is unresolved. This CDR3 spans 17 amino acids. V was clipped by 2 bases and J by 0 bases, with 14 bases between them. Germline assignment: CDR1 MNHEY and CDR2 SMNVEV (reference sequence). The CDR3 DNA reads TGTGCCAGCAGTTTAAGAGCGGGCTCTTATAGCAATCAGCCCCAGCATTTT. Translating it yields CASSLRAGSYSNQPQHF.

There are a few counts of this clonotype. The chain recombines TRBV29-1 with TRBJ2-7, with 7 bases identical to TRBD1. The V gene end was trimmed by 5 bases and the J gene end by 4 bases; junction bases not matched to a gene: 8. Germline loops: CDR1 SQVTM, CDR2 ANQGSEA. This CDR3 has 13 amino acids. The chain's CDR3 is CSVRQGVRYEQYF. The CDR3 nucleotides are TGCAGCGTTCGACAGGGAGTTAGGTACGAGCAGTACTTC.